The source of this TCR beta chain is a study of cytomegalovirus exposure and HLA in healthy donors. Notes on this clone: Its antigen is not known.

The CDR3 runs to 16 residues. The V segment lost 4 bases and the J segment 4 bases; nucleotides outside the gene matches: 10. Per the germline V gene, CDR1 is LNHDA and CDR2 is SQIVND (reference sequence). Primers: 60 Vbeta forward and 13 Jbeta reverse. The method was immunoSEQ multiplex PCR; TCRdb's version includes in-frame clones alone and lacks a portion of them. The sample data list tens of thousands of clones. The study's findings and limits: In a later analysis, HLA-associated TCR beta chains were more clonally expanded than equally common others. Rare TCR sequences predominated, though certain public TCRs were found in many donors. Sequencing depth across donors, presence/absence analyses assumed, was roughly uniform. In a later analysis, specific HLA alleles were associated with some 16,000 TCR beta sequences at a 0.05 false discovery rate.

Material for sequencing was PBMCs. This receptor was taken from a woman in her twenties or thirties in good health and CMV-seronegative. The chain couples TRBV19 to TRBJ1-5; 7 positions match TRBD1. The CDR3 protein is CASSTDTGERNQPQHF. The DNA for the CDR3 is TGTGCCAGTAGTACAGATACAGGGGAGAGGAATCAGCCCCAGCATTTT. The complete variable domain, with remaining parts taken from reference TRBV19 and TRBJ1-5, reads DGGITQSPKYLFRKEGQNVTLSCEQNLNHDAMYWYRQDPGQGLRLIYYSQIVNDFQKGDIAEGYSVSREKKESFPLTVTSAQKNPTAFYLCASSTDTGERNQPQHFGDGTRLSIL.